Following are 24 T cell receptor beta chains from one sample sequenced in a study of cytomegalovirus exposure and HLA in healthy donors. Use of 60 Vbeta and 13 Jbeta primers characterized the PCR. TCRdb keeps only in-frame clones here, not all; method: immunoSEQ multiplex PCR. This table holds about 140,000 clones, approximately 80% found once. The sequencing input was PBMCs. These receptors originate from a man younger than 40 in good health and CMV-seronegative.

This chain uses TRBV14 with TRBJ2-7; 8 nucleotides align to TRBD2. Looked up from germline, CDR1 is SGHDN and CDR2 is FVKESK. CDR3 length equals 15 residues. Trimming took 4 bases from V and 12 from J; bases not matched to a gene: 17. The CDR3 protein is CASSPLTSDPLQRYF. The CDR3 nucleotides read TGTGCCAGCAGCCCGTTGACTAGCGACCCACTGCAGCGGTACTTC. The full variable domain, its missing parts supplied by reference TRBV14 and TRBJ2-7, is EAGVTQFPSHSVIEKGQTVTLRCDPISGHDNLYWYRRVMGKEIKFLLHFVKESKQDESGMPNNRFLAERTGGTYSTLKVQPAELEDSGVYFCASSPLTSDPLQRYFGPGTRLTVT.

This clone has a single count. The rearrangement uses TRBV5-8 and TRBJ1-2; the match to TRBD1 covers 10 bases. The CDR3 contains 15 residues. Germline V gene sequence: CDR1 SGHTS, CDR2 YDEGEE. V lost 1 base, J lost 4 bases, and 4 bases stayed unmatched. CDR3 in DNA: TGTGCCAGCAGCTTGACCGGGACAGGGGCCTATGGCTACACCTTC. Residues: CASSLTGTGAYGYTF. Full variable domain (missing parts from reference TRBV5-8 and TRBJ1-2): EAGVTQSPTHLIKTRGQQATLRCSPISGHTSVYWYQQALGLGLQFLLWYDEGEERNRGNFPPRFSGRQFPNYSSELNVNALELEDSALYLCASSLTGTGAYGYTFGSGTRLTVV.

The rearrangement links TRBV28 to TRBJ2-7, with 14 bases identical to TRBD2. The CDR3 has 16 amino acids. V was clipped by 7 bases and J by 11 bases; unmatched bases: 16. Germline V gene sequence: CDR1 MDHEN, CDR2 SYDVKM. CDR3 coding DNA: TGTGCCAGCATCCCACCTCCGGGACTAGCGGGAGTGGGAAAGTACTTC. This sequence encodes CASIPPPGLAGVGKYF.

This clone was counted between two and nine times. This chain links TRBV6-5 with TRBJ1-4; possibly TRBD1 for D (5 bases). The V and J ends lost 4 bases and 7 bases respectively, with 19 bases between them. This CDR3 is built from 16 residues. Looked up from germline, CDR1 is MNHEY and CDR2 is SVGAGI. CDR3 region: CASSWHRDSYGEKLFF. CDR3 nucleotides: TGTGCCAGCAGTTGGCATAGGGACTCGTACGGTGAAAAACTGTTTTTT.

In this sample, this clone turned up a few times. This rearrangement joins TRBV29-1 to TRBJ2-5; D ambiguous. TRBJ2-7 explains the end of the DNA better; the J call may be wrong. The CDR3 extends over 12 amino acids. CDR1 is SQVTM, CDR2 ANQGSEA, per germline. CDR3 in amino acids: CSAVTDTYEQYF. The CDR3 DNA reads as TGCAGCGCCGTAACTGATACCTACGAGCAGTACTTC.

J is TRBJ2-5 and V is TRBV19; possible D gene TRBD2, 6 bases. The CDR3 loop spans 15 amino acids. Germline CDR1 LNHDA, CDR2 SQIVND (reference sequence). Trimming stripped 0 bases from V and 7 bases from J, with 15 bases between. The CDR3 here is CASSIDRRRRGTQYF. The CDR3 DNA reads as TGTGCCAGTAGTATAGATCGGCGGCGGAGGGGGACCCAGTACTTC.

This clone was recorded a few times. CDR3 amino acids: CASTPLTTGAGNEQFF. The CDR3 DNA sequence: TGCGCCAGCACTCCGCTAACTACAGGGGCAGGGAATGAGCAGTTCTTC. V gene TRBV5-1 combines with J gene TRBJ2-1; TRBD1 aligns across 7 bases. The CDR3 length is 16 residues. Germline trimming cut 6 bases from V and 7 bases from J; bases unmatched to any gene: 16. Germline loops: CDR1 SGHRS, CDR2 YFSETQ.

The rearrangement uses TRBV11-3 and TRBJ2-5; weak D call: TRBD2 (6 bases). Germline values: CDR1 SGHNT, CDR2 YENEEA. V was trimmed by 4 bases and J by 8 bases, leaving 17 bases between them. CDR3 length: 14 residues. CDR3 sequence (DNA): TGTGCCAGCAGCTCCCGAGGGGACTCAGAAACCCAGTACTTC. The encoded protein is CASSSRGDSETQYF.

This clone was observed once. This chain uses TRBV21-1 with TRBJ1-5; whether TRBD1, the table's D call, matches the DNA was not checked. TRBV21-1 has pseudogene status. The CDR3 covers 15 residues. CDR3 region: CASSTGQNINQPQHF. The CDR3 nucleotides are TGTGCCAGCAGCACGGGACAGAATATCAATCAGCCCCAGCATTTT.

The rearrangement links TRBV19 to TRBJ2-7; TRBD2 is a possible D gene (6 bases). CDR3 length: 15 residues. Per the germline V gene, CDR1 is LNHDA and CDR2 is SQIVND (reference sequence). Trimming stripped 5 bases from V and 5 bases from J, with 19 bases between. The CDR3 bases are TGTGCCAGTAGTTTCCGGGACTCTCCTCTGGACGAGCAGTACTTC. Its translation: CASSFRDSPLDEQYF.

The chain links TRBV9 to TRBJ2-5, with D maybe TRBD2 (5 bases). V was pared by 0 bases and J by 1 base, with 7 bases between. CDR1 and CDR2 (germline): SGDLS, YYNGEE. The CDR3 contains 14 residues. CDR3 nucleotide sequence: TGTGCCAGCAGCGTAGGAGGGATCCAAGAGACCCAGTACTTC. Protein product: CASSVGGIQETQYF.

The rearrangement joins TRBV19 to TRBJ1-5; the match to TRBD1 covers 7 bases. Germline assignment: CDR1 LNHDA and CDR2 SQIVND (reference sequence). The CDR3 is 15 residues long. V gave up 5 bases and J gave up 3 bases; unmatched junction bases: 7. The CDR3 here is CASSSGTVNNQPQHF. The CDR3 DNA reads as TGTGCCAGTAGTTCGGGGACAGTTAACAATCAGCCCCAGCATTTT.

The chain joins TRBV6-5 to TRBJ2-3; the D gene is possibly TRBD2 (6 bases). This CDR3 contains 14 residues. Germline CDR1 MNHEY, CDR2 SVGAGI. V gave up 2 bases and J gave up 4 bases, with 10 bases separating them. The CDR3 bases are TGTGCCAGCAGTTACCGGAGGGCGGCAGATACGCAGTATTTT. Encoded protein: CASSYRRAADTQYF.

The J gene is TRBJ2-3, the V gene TRBV27; the D gene is possibly TRBD2 (5 bases). This CDR3 is 13 amino acids long. The V end was cut by 6 bases, the J end by 8 bases, with 15 bases between. Germline values: CDR1 MNHEY, CDR2 SMNVEV (reference sequence). This CDR3 reads CASSRRGYVTQYF. Written as DNA, the CDR3 is TGTGCCAGCAGCCGGCGAGGGTATGTTACGCAGTATTTT.

This clone occurred a few times. The rearrangement uses TRBV18 and TRBJ1-5; no firm D call. CDR1 KGHSH and CDR2 LQKENI come from the germline V gene. This CDR3 has 15 residues. V was clipped by 4 bases and J by 2 bases, with 12 bases between them. CDR3 nucleotide sequence: TGTGCCAGCTCACTTCGGGGTATGGGCAATCAGCCCCAGCATTTT. It specifies CASSLRGMGNQPQHF.

This clone was seen just once. CDR3 in DNA: TGTGCCAGCAGCTTTAGGACAGGGGATCAGCCCCAGCATTTT. This sequence encodes CASSFRTGDQPQHF. The V call is TRBV7-2, the J call TRBJ1-5; 9 bases are a match to TRBD1. The junction had 2 bases not matched to a gene; V was cut back by 3 bases and J by 5 bases. This CDR3 contains 14 residues. CDR1 is SGHTA and CDR2 is FQGNSA in the germline V gene.

This chain links TRBV5-1 with TRBJ2-3; maybe TRBD2 (6 bases). The CDR3 length is 16 residues. Trimming removed 0 bases at V and 1 base at J, with 12 bases between. The germline V gene encodes CDR1 SGHRS and CDR2 YFSETQ. In DNA form, the CDR3 reads TGCGCCAGCAGCTTGGAAGGGAGGTCCGGCACAGATACGCAGTATTTT. Its translation: CASSLEGRSGTDTQYF. The full variable domain, its missing parts supplied by reference TRBV5-1 and TRBJ2-3, is KAGVTQTPRYLIKTRGQQVTLSCSPISGHRSVSWYQQTPGQGLQFLFEYFSETQRNKGNFPGRFSGRQFSNSRSEMNVSTLELGDSALYLCASSLEGRSGTDTQYFGPGTRLTVL.

This chain uses TRBV5-1 with TRBJ1-1, with D possibly TRBD1 on 5 matching bases. CDR1 is SGHRS and CDR2 is YFSETQ in the germline V gene. V was pared by 0 bases and J by 4 bases, with 7 bases between. The CDR3 is 13 residues long. CDR3: CASSLGQTTEAFF. The CDR3 DNA is TGCGCCAGCAGCTTGGGACAGACCACTGAAGCTTTCTTT.

The chain combines TRBV27 with TRBJ2-7, with 14 bases aligning to TRBD2. V lost 3 bases and J lost 3; bases outside the gene matches: 4. Germline CDR1 reads MNHEY; CDR2 reads SMNVEV (reference sequence). CDR3 size: 16 residues. The chain's CDR3 is CASSLSGTSGSYEQYF. The CDR3 bases are TGTGCCAGCAGTTTGTCCGGGACTAGCGGGAGCTACGAGCAGTACTTC.

The chain joins TRBV9 to TRBJ2-2, with 7 bases matching TRBD2. This CDR3 is built from 15 residues. CDR1 and CDR2 (germline): SGDLS, YYNGEE. Unmatched junction bases numbered 7, after V lost 2 bases and J lost 6 bases. CDR3 sequence (DNA): TGTGCCAGCAGCGTTAGAGGGCGGGAGTCCGGGGAGCTGTTTTTT. It encodes CASSVRGRESGELFF.

The V gene is TRBV30, the J gene TRBJ2-3, with a possible D match to TRBD2 (6 bases). Germline values: CDR1 GTSNPN, CDR2 SVGIG (reference sequence). CDR3 length: 13 amino acids. V shed 1 base and J shed 8 bases, with 13 bases lying between them. The CDR3 region is CAWSEISGATQYF. In DNA form, the CDR3 reads TGTGCCTGGAGTGAAATTAGCGGAGCTACGCAGTATTTT.

The chain employs TRBV2 and TRBJ2-2; 12 bases line up with TRBD2. CDR1 and CDR2 (germline): SNHLY, FYNNEI. The CDR3 contains 18 residues. V was clipped by 7 bases and J by 0 bases; unmatched bases: 9. This CDR3 is CASTRRTSGTSNTGELFF. Written as DNA, the CDR3 is TGTGCCAGCACAAGAAGGACTAGCGGGACCTCGAACACCGGGGAGCTGTTTTTT.

The chain recombines TRBV30 with TRBJ2-1; 9 nucleotides agree with TRBD1. Germline V lookup: CDR1 GTSNPN, CDR2 SVGIG (reference sequence). Trimming removed 3 bases from V and 7 bases from J; junction bases left unmatched: 7. CDR3 length: 14 amino acids. DNA of the CDR3: TGTGCCTGGAGCCCGGGACAGGGTCGGAATGAGCAGTTCTTC. It yields the protein CAWSPGQGRNEQFF.

A note on this clone: The sample carries other DNA sequences with the same CDR3. The rearrangement links TRBV30 to TRBJ1-4, with 10 positions matching TRBD1. The CDR3 length is 14 residues. The V segment lost 2 bases and the J segment 7 bases; nucleotides outside the gene matches: 4. CDR1 GTSNPN and CDR2 SVGIG come from the germline V gene (reference sequence). The CDR3: CAWSLGQGSEKLFF. The CDR3 region has the DNA TGTGCCTGGAGTCTGGGACAGGGGAGTGAAAAACTGTTTTTT.